This TCR beta chain was obtained from a study of blood T cells in healthy people across ages. This clonotype was observed at least ten times. A second about 6 to 11 cycle PCR used barcoded and J-beta primers. TCRdb re-derived calls from the 5' RACE reads in MiXCR, one entry per CDR3 protein. This table holds fewer than 800,000 distinct CDR3 sequences, more than 20% found once. Each donor supplied around 9.6 milliliters of peripheral blood. The CDR3 is 16 amino acids. This same sample was also taken into another study, of T cells of mothers and their children.

The chain couples TRBV21-1 to TRBJ2-4. TRBV21-1 is recorded as a pseudogene. The source of this sequence is a boy younger than 18 in good health. Sequences were obtained from blood. The CDR3 sequence is CASSSSKGYTKNIQYF. CDR3 coding DNA: TGTGCCAGCAGCAGTAGCAAAGGCTACACCAAAAACATTCAGTACTTC.